Here is one TCR beta chain with its context. The sample comes from a study of T cell clones after liver transplantation. With V trimmed by 3 bases and J by 2 bases, 7 bases remained unmatched. The CDR3 extends over 15 amino acids. Germline assignment: CDR1 MDHEN and CDR2 SYDVKM. The data were produced by immunoSEQ multiplex PCR, yet TCRdb's version contains in-frame clones alone and is incomplete. Here the sample spans around 9,100 clones, 60% to 80% being singletons. The sequences come from CD8+ T cells from blood, collected before liver transplant. The TCR comes from a human donor who received a liver transplant. The genes are TRBV28 and TRBJ2-7; 7 bases are a match to TRBD1. The DNA for the CDR3 is TGTGCCAGCAGTTTTACGGCAGGGGGACCCTACGAGCAGTACTTC. This codes for CASSFTAGGPYEQYF.